The sequence of this T cell receptor beta chain was determined in a study of identical twins. TCRdb used MiXCR to reprocess the 5' RACE reads, holding one entry per CDR3 protein. The repertoire consists of 550,000 to 700,000 distinct CDR3 sequences, with approximately 22% occurring once and the leading ten covering roughly 4%. Deletions cut 0 bases from V and 2 bases from J, with 14 bases between. The CDR3 has 16 residues. CDR1 and CDR2 from the germline V gene are SEHNR and FQNEAQ (reference sequence). This same sample was also part of a study on T cells expressing NK-cell markers.

The sequenced sample consisted of PBMCs. J is TRBJ2-7 and V is TRBV7-9; possible D gene TRBD2, 5 bases. This TCR derives from a woman between 18 and 29 years old in good health. The CDR3 loop reads CASSLASAGMAYEQYF. Here the CDR3 DNA reads TGTGCCAGCAGCTTAGCGTCGGCCGGGATGGCCTACGAGCAGTACTTC.